The clone carrying this T cell receptor beta chain ranks as medium-sized. Its antigen is as yet unknown. The data were taken from a study of vaccination and CD4 T cells after COVID-19. Time point noted: late sampling 161 to 241 days after vaccination in three convalescent patients. Described treatment: 10-day PBMC culture with coronavirus spike peptide pools or control peptides (ViraFEST assay). Oncomine TCR Beta short-read sequencing was applied to DNA from cultured CD4+ T cells. MiXCR, applied by TCRdb to the PCR reads, yields one record per CDR3 protein. This table holds under 20,000 distinct CDR3 sequences, 44% found once. The length of the CDR3 is 13 residues. Germline loops: CDR1 SGHTA, CDR2 FQGTGA. The V and J ends lost 6 bases and 4 bases respectively, with 12 bases between them.

The sample in question was CD4+ T cells from blood, cultured in vitro, obtained about 7 months after SARS-CoV-2 vaccination. The TCR was taken from a human donor who had recovered from COVID-19. This chain joins TRBV7-3 and TRBJ2-5; D possibly corresponds to TRBD2 (5 bases). CDR3 sequence (DNA): TGTGCCAGCAGTCTAAGCGGCCCAGAGACCCAGTACTTC. Translation gives CASSLSGPETQYF.